Listed below are T cell receptor beta chains from one sample, sequenced in a study of blood T cell repertoires in COVID-19. TCRdb's table, derived via immunoSEQ multiplex PCR, lists solely in-frame clones and lacks some. The table lists 120,000 to 150,000 clones, 75% to 90% of them singletons, with roughly 12% in the top ten. The source material was peripheral blood. The receptors derive from a man aged 18 to 30 with COVID-19, enrolled during active disease. Each CDR3 is given with its conserved first and last residue. The order of the fields is clone size, J gene, D gene, V gene, CDR3 DNA, CDR3 protein. The D gene is left open where the match is weak. Only some rows state a clone size, as once, few, many or a class for expanded clones.

>few|TRBJ2-1|TRBD2|TRBV19
TGTGCCAGTAGGGGACTAGCGGCCTACAATGAGCAGTTCTTC
CASRGLAAYNEQFF
>NA|TRBJ1-1|NA|TRBV27
TGTGCCAGCAGCCTGACAGTGAACACTGAAGCTTTCTTT
CASSLTVNTEAFF
>NA|TRBJ2-1|TRBD2|TRBV12-5
TGTGCTAGTGGTCCCCCTGGTAGCGGGAGGGCCCATGAGCAGTTCTTC
CASGPPGSGRAHEQFF
>NA|TRBJ2-7|TRBD2|TRBV7-9
TGTGCCAGCAGCTCAGTAGCGGGAAGTCTTGTCGAGCAGTACTTC
CASSSVAGSLVEQYF
>NA|TRBJ2-6|TRBD1|TRBV2
TGTGCCAGCAAGCCGGGACAGGGTATCAGCTCTGGGGCCAACGTCCTGACTTTC
CASKPGQGISSGANVLTF
>once|TRBJ1-3|NA|TRBV5-1
TGCGCCAGCAGCTTGGTGGGGATCACAGGGTACGGAAACACCATATATTTT
CASSLVGITGYGNTIYF
>NA|TRBJ2-5|TRBD1|TRBV7-2
TGTGCCAGCAGCTCCGGACAGGGGGGTGAGACCCAGTACTTC
CASSSGQGGETQYF
>NA|TRBJ2-3|NA|TRBV7-6
TGTGCCAGCAGCTTTCTAGAAACAGATACGCAGTATTTT
CASSFLETDTQYF
>NA|TRBJ2-5|TRBD1|TRBV9
TGTGCCAGCAGCGTAGGGACAGGGTGGAAAGAGACCCAGTACTTC
CASSVGTGWKETQYF
>NA|TRBJ2-7|TRBD2|TRBV5-1
TGCGCCAGCAGCTTGACTAGCGGCTCCTACGAGCAGTACTTC
CASSLTSGSYEQYF
>NA|TRBJ2-3|NA|TRBV7-2
TGTGCCAGCAGCTTAGGGTTGAGGGCGGACAGCACAGATACGCAGTATTTT
CASSLGLRADSTDTQYF
>NA|TRBJ2-3|TRBD2|TRBV30
TGTGCCTGGAGTCCGGGGACTAGCGGAGGGGCCCCCAGCACGCAGTATTTT
CAWSPGTSGGAPSTQYF
>few|TRBJ1-3|NA|TRBV19
TGTGCCAGTAGTATTGCAACAAACTCTGGAAACACCATATATTTT
CASSIATNSGNTIYF
>NA|TRBJ2-1|TRBD2|TRBV4-2
TGTGCCAGCAGCCATCTTCAGGGGACTAGCACAGGTAATGAGCAGTTCTTC
CASSHLQGTSTGNEQFF
>NA|TRBJ2-1|TRBD1|TRBV18
TGTGCCAGCTCTACCTTCGGACAGGCCCACAATGAGCAGTTCTTC
CASSTFGQAHNEQFF
>NA|TRBJ2-2|NA|TRBV28
TGTGCCAGCAGTTTATGGAACCTAATCGGCACCGGGGAGCTGTTTTTT
CASSLWNLIGTGELFF
>NA|TRBJ2-4|TRBD1|TRBV29-1
TGCAGCGTTGAAGGCTTTCGGGACAGAAAAAACATTCAGTACTTC
CSVEGFRDRKNIQYF
>NA|TRBJ1-4|NA|TRBV19
TGTGCCAGTGCCAATTACATAAATGAAAAACTGTTTTTT
CASANYINEKLFF
>NA|TRBJ1-5|NA|TRBV27
TGTGCCAGCAGTTCGTTACAGGGTTCTGGCAATCAGCCCCAGCATTTT
CASSSLQGSGNQPQHF
>NA|TRBJ2-1|NA|TRBV9
TGTGCCAGCAGCACCAGAGCGGGCCTTGGCTACAATGAGCAGTTCTTC
CASSTRAGLGYNEQFF
>once|TRBJ2-2|TRBD1|TRBV19
TGTGCCAAGCCGGGACAGGGGCGTTGGGTAACCGGGGAGCTGTTTTTT
CAKPGQGRWVTGELFF
>NA|TRBJ2-7|TRBD1|TRBV28
TGTGCCAGCCTAGGGGACAGGGCGATGTACGAGCAGTACTTC
CASLGDRAMYEQYF
>few|TRBJ2-1|TRBD2|TRBV19
TGTGCCGCGGGACTAGCGGGAGCGAATGAGCAGTTCTTC
CAAGLAGANEQFF
>NA|TRBJ2-1|TRBD1|TRBV27
TGTGCCAGCAGTCTTGGGACAGGGGGCTTCAATGAGCAGTTCTTC
CASSLGTGGFNEQFF
>NA|TRBJ2-3|TRBD2|TRBV4-2
TGTGCCAGCAGCCAAGATTGGGATACGGGAGGGACCACAGATACGCAGTATTTT
CASSQDWDTGGTTDTQYF
>NA|TRBJ2-7|NA|TRBV28
TGTGCCAGCAGGCCGGCAGACGGGAGTGCCCACGAGCAGTACTTC
CASRPADGSAHEQYF
>once|TRBJ2-4|TRBD1|TRBV19
TGTGCCAGTAGTCCCCGGACAGGGCTAAACATTCAGTACTTC
CASSPRTGLNIQYF
>NA|TRBJ2-7|TRBD1|TRBV9
TGTGCCAGCAGCGGTGAGCGGGACAGGGCTTACGAGCAGTACTTC
CASSGERDRAYEQYF
>NA|TRBJ2-7|TRBD1|TRBV11-1
TGTGCCAGCAGCTTAGCCTCAGGGGGCTACGAGCAGTACTTC
CASSLASGGYEQYF
>NA|TRBJ2-7|TRBD1|TRBV15
TGTGCCACCAGCAGAAACAGGGGCTACGAGCAGTACTTC
CATSRNRGYEQYF
>NA|TRBJ1-1|NA|TRBV6-5
TGTGCCAGCAGTTACTACAAGAACACTGAAGCTTTCTTT
CASSYYKNTEAFF
>NA|TRBJ1-5|NA|TRBV2
TGTGCCAGCAGTGGAGGACAGAGTTATCAGCCCCAGCATTTT
CASSGGQSYQPQHF
>NA|TRBJ2-2|NA|TRBV7-9
TGTGCCAGCAGCTTAGTACTAGCCGGGGAGCTGTTTTTT
CASSLVLAGELFF
>NA|TRBJ2-7|NA|TRBV27
TGTGCCAGCGTGCGGGGTTACGAGCAGTACTTC
CASVRGYEQYF
>NA|TRBJ1-2|TRBD1|TRBV9
TGTGCCAGCAGCGTACATAGGACAGGGTTCTATGGCTACACCTTC
CASSVHRTGFYGYTF
>NA|TRBJ1-1|NA|TRBV6-2/TRBV6-3
TGTGCCAGCAGTTACTCTCAGGTACCGCCTGAAGCTTTCTTT
CASSYSQVPPEAFF
>NA|TRBJ2-3|NA|TRBV24-1
TGTGCCACCAGGGGAGCAACAGATACGCAGTATTTT
CATRGATDTQYF
>NA|TRBJ1-5|NA|TRBV30
TGTGCCTGGAGCCAGGGGCATAGCAATCAGCCCCAGCATTTT
CAWSQGHSNQPQHF
>NA|TRBJ2-5|TRBD2|TRBV29-1
TGCAGCGTTGAATTCCCGGGAGGCTTGACCCAGTACTTC
CSVEFPGGLTQYF
>NA|TRBJ2-1|TRBD2|TRBV15
TGTGCCACCAGCTTAAGCGGGAACAGGAGGGATGAGCAGTTCTTC
CATSLSGNRRDEQFF
>once|TRBJ2-7|NA|TRBV5-6
TGTGCCAGCAGCTGGTCGAGCTACGAGCAGTACTTC
CASSWSSYEQYF
>NA|TRBJ2-1|NA|TRBV29-1
TGCAGCGGGCCCGTACAAGGGGATGAGCAGTTCTTC
CSGPVQGDEQFF
>NA|TRBJ1-6|NA|TRBV18
TGTGCCAGCTCACCATTTAGAGGACACAGCTCCTATAATTCACCCCTCCACTTT
CASSPFRGHSSYNSPLHF
>NA|TRBJ1-3|TRBD1|TRBV4-3
TGCGCCAGCAGCCAAGAAAGACAGGGGGTATGGGAAAGTGGAAACACCATATATTTT
CASSQERQGVWESGNTIYF
>NA|TRBJ2-5|NA|TRBV14
TGTGCCAGCAGCCTACCCTGGGCGGGGACCCAGTACTTC
CASSLPWAGTQYF